This TCR beta chain emerged from a study of Ad26.COV2.S vaccination and SARS-CoV-2 variants (dated by TCRdb to the early 2020s). Regarding the complete study: Vaccine-arm donors came from COV1001, a multicentre, randomized, double-blind, placebo-controlled phase I-IIa trial of Ad26.COV2.S in healthy adults. Dosing of Ad26.COV2.S was intramuscular, at either 5x10^10 or 1x10^11 viral particles, delivered as one shot or as two shots spaced 56 days apart. TCRbeta repertoire sequencing served as the tool for gauging how specific and how broad the SARS-CoV-2-reactive T cell receptors were following Ad26.COV2.S vaccination. The TCR-sequenced set comprised about 32 samples: some 20 Ad26.COV2.S vaccine recipients, 5 placebo recipients and 8 SARS-CoV-2 convalescent individuals. Participants in the trial were split at random into five groups of five each, receiving low-dose or high-dose Ad26.COV2.S once or twice, or else placebo on both occasions. Investigators did not know the trial group allocation while performing experiments and assessing outcomes.

The trim is 7 bases for V and 4 bases for J, with a gap of 13 bases between the germline ends. From the cysteine up to the phenylalanine, the CDR3 has a length of 14 residues. Only CDR3 DNA is held: 42 bases, read in frame from base 1. CDR1 SGHVS and CDR2 FQNEAQ were looked up in the germline V gene. Explained via the paper, the treatment or condition label denotes: around 19 received Ad26.COV2.S at low or high dose, single or two shots; a few received placebo; per-sample allocation not given. For vaccine and placebo recipients, repertoires were sequenced using samples collected on day 63 after the first injection. Cohort 1b enrolled about two dozen adults aged 18-55 years at a single site in Boston, USA, between 29 July and 7 August 2020. As a vaccine, Ad26.COV2.S was a replication-incompetent adenovirus type 26 vector that expressed a prefusion-stabilized SARS-CoV-2 spike protein derived from the original Wuhan strain.

This clone was observed a few times. Its binding antigen is unknown. Base qualities are not at hand, and no much larger clone is one base apart. The immunoSEQ Assay was used to sequence TCRbeta CDR3 regions. After extraction, genomic DNA underwent amplification by bias-controlled multiplex PCR, followed by high-throughput sequencing. In the paper's pipeline: To quantify the absolute abundance of every unique TCRbeta CDR3 region, sequences were collapsed and filtered. T cell fraction was estimated by normalization of TCRbeta template counts to usable DNA, with usable DNA being measured through amplification of reference genes present in all nucleated cells. Repertoire TCRs were annotated as SARS-CoV-2-specific when V gene, CDR3 amino acid sequence and J gene were exactly matched to a known reactive TCR set. The reference SARS-CoV-2 TCR set was derived from MIRA and filtered for enrichment in COVID-19-positive ImmuneCODE repertoires, a step that removed public or cross-reactive TCRs. Using the MIRA antigens, annotated TCRs were further analysed by specific ORF or by position within an ORF. Breadth was defined as annotated unique rearrangements over total unique productive rearrangements; depth was the summed frequency of those rearrangements. Group comparisons of TCR breadth used two-sided Wilcoxon rank-sum tests. Entries here come from immuneACCESS through TCRdb and include only in-frame sequences with V and J called. Some clones fail to appear in such tables; in the studies checked, an unresolved V gene covers under half of the shortfall, and the cause of the remainder is unknown. V, J and clone size are taken as reported in that table, and D and trimming were inferred from the DNA itself. The sample table records a few hundred thousand clones; 80% to 90% of these occur just once. The top ten hold around 7% of the sample.

What the research found in general, with its limitations: The study was not powered to compare responses between vaccine doses or regimens. Ad26.COV2.S recipients had higher spike-specific TCR breadth than placebo recipients (P = 0.0014). After vaccination, spike-specific CD8+ and CD4+ T cell responses were reported to show substantial breadth. Vaccine and placebo recipients had comparable non-spike TCR breadth, which fits with the vaccine containing only spike. The authors noted that total T cell responses may have been underestimated by the TCR breadth and depth analyses.

Sample: peripheral blood, taken in a trial of Ad26.COV2.S vaccine versus placebo. Recombination connected TRBV7-8 to TRBJ2-2; TRBD1 is a weak D gene call, 6 bases matching. This clonotype was sampled from a person aged 18-65 years who received the Ad26.COV2.S COVID-19 vaccine or a placebo. The CDR3 here reads CASIRGQRTGELFF. DNA sequence: TGTGCCAGCATCCGCGGACAGCGCACCGGGGAGCTGTTTTTT.